This T cell receptor beta chain was obtained from a study of control samples from healthy donors and cancer patients. Here immunoSEQ multiplex PCR was the method, and the copy in TCRdb shows in-frame clones only, minus some. This table has tens of thousands of clones, about 85% appearing once. The CDR3 totals 16 residues. Per the germline V gene, CDR1 is SGHRS and CDR2 is YFSETQ. The ends lost 2 bases at V and 1 base at J; junction bases unmatched: 6. This clonotype was sampled from a woman aged 50 to 60 in good health. Sequenced: blood. The chain employs TRBV5-1 and TRBJ1-1; 9 positions match TRBD1. CDR3 amino acids: CASSFTGTGTNTEAFF. The CDR3 DNA follows: TGCGCCAGCAGCTTTACCGGGACAGGGACGAACACTGAAGCTTTCTTT.